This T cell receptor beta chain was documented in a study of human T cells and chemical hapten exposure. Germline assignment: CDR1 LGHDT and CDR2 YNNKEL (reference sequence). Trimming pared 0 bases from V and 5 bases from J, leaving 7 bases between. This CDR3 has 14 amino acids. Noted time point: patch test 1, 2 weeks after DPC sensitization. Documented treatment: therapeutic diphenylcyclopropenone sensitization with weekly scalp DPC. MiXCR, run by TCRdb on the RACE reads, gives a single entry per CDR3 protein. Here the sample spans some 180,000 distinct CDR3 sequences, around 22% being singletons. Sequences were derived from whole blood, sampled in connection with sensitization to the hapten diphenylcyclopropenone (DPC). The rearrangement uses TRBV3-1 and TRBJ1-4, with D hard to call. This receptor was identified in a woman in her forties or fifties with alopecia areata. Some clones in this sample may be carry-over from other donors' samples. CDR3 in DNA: TGTGCCAGCAGCCAAGATCCGGGGAATGAAAAACTGTTTTTT. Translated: CASSQDPGNEKLFF.